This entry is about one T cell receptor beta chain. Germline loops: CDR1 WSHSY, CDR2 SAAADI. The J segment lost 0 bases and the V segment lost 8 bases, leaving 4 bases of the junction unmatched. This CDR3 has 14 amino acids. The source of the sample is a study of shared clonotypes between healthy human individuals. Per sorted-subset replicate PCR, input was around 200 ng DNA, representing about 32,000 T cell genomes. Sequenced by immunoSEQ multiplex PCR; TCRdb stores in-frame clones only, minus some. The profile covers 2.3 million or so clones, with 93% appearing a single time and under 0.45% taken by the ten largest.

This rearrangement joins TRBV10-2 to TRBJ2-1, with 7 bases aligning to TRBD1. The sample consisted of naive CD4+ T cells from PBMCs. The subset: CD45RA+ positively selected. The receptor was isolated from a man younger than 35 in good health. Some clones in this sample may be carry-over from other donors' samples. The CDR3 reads CASGGQSSYNEQFF. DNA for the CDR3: TGCGCCAGCGGGGGACAGAGCTCCTACAATGAGCAGTTCTTC.